A selection of T cell receptor beta chains follows, all from one sample in a study of cytomegalovirus exposure and HLA in healthy donors. Profiled with immunoSEQ multiplex PCR; TCRdb holds only in-frame clones, not every one. The sample lists roughly 120,000 clones, 65% to 80% occurring once. Material for sequencing was PBMCs. These receptors all stem from an older woman in good health and CMV-seropositive. Both conserved end residues are part of each CDR3. A D gene is named only where the DNA matches it firmly. Clone size is given for some rows only: seen once, a few or many times, or a class if the clone is expanded.

J gene: TRBJ2-1; clone size: .; V gene: TRBV9; D gene: TRBD1; CDR3 protein: CASSVDRGTYNEQFF; CDR3 DNA: TGTGCCAGCAGCGTCGACAGGGGGACCTACAATGAGCAGTTCTTC
J gene: TRBJ1-4; clone size: .; V gene: TRBV7-9; D gene: .; CDR3 protein: CASSLGTAGEKLFF; CDR3 DNA: TGTGCCAGCAGCTTAGGGACAGCAGGTGAAAAACTGTTTTTT
J gene: TRBJ1-2; clone size: .; V gene: TRBV5-1; D gene: .; CDR3 protein: CASSPDSLGYTF; CDR3 DNA: TGCGCCAGCAGCCCGGACAGTTTGGGCTACACCTTC
J gene: TRBJ1-3; clone size: .; V gene: TRBV30; D gene: .; CDR3 protein: CAWGRASSGNTIYF; CDR3 DNA: TGTGCCTGGGGGCGGGCTAGTTCTGGAAACACCATATATTTT
J gene: TRBJ1-2; clone size: .; V gene: TRBV29-1; D gene: .; CDR3 protein: CSVDRRAHF; CDR3 DNA: TGCAGCGTCGACCGCAGGGCCCACTTC
J gene: TRBJ2-5; clone size: once; V gene: TRBV2; D gene: TRBD2; CDR3 protein: CASRGGTTQETQYF; CDR3 DNA: TGTGCCAGCAGGGGAGGGACTACTCAAGAGACCCAGTACTTC
J gene: TRBJ2-1; clone size: .; V gene: TRBV5-1; D gene: TRBD2; CDR3 protein: CASSLVAGGGPGDEQFF; CDR3 DNA: TGCGCCAGCAGCTTGGTTGCGGGAGGCGGACCTGGGGATGAGCAGTTCTTC
J gene: TRBJ2-1; clone size: .; V gene: TRBV5-1; D gene: TRBD2; CDR3 protein: CASSFRTSGRSSYNEQFF; CDR3 DNA: TGCGCCAGCAGCTTCCGGACTAGCGGGCGAAGCTCCTACAATGAGCAGTTCTTC
J gene: TRBJ2-7; clone size: .; V gene: TRBV11-3; D gene: .; CDR3 protein: CASSWGGLGGSHEQYF; CDR3 DNA: TGTGCCAGCAGCTGGGGGGGCCTTGGCGGGAGCCACGAGCAGTACTTC
J gene: TRBJ1-6; clone size: .; V gene: TRBV30; D gene: .; CDR3 protein: CACNREGNSPLHF; CDR3 DNA: TGTGCCTGTAACAGGGAGGGTAATTCACCCCTCCACTTT
J gene: TRBJ1-4; clone size: .; V gene: TRBV7-9; D gene: .; CDR3 protein: CASSSRGLTNEKLFF; CDR3 DNA: TGTGCCAGCAGCTCAAGGGGTTTGACTAATGAAAAACTGTTTTTT
J gene: TRBJ2-7; clone size: .; V gene: TRBV5-1; D gene: .; CDR3 protein: CASSLSGSHEQYF; CDR3 DNA: TGCGCCAGCAGCTTGTCAGGGTCTCACGAGCAGTACTTC
J gene: TRBJ2-3; clone size: .; V gene: TRBV13; D gene: .; CDR3 protein: CASSLVQGTDTQYF; CDR3 DNA: TGTGCCAGCAGCTTAGTTCAGGGGACAGATACGCAGTATTTT
J gene: TRBJ1-2; clone size: .; V gene: TRBV4-3; D gene: .; CDR3 protein: CASSQDAGWGGYTF; CDR3 DNA: TGCGCCAGCAGCCAAGATGCGGGTTGGGGTGGCTACACCTTC
J gene: TRBJ1-2; clone size: .; V gene: TRBV29-1; D gene: TRBD1; CDR3 protein: CSAKTGGGYGYTF; CDR3 DNA: TGCAGCGCCAAGACAGGGGGTGGCTATGGCTACACCTTC
J gene: TRBJ2-7; clone size: .; V gene: TRBV7-2; D gene: TRBD2; CDR3 protein: CASSERAGGFYEQYF; CDR3 DNA: TGTGCCAGCAGCGAACGAGCGGGAGGGTTCTACGAGCAGTACTTC
J gene: TRBJ2-1; clone size: .; V gene: TRBV5-4; D gene: .; CDR3 protein: CASSLPRSNEQFF; CDR3 DNA: TGTGCCAGCAGCCTTCCTAGGTCCAATGAGCAGTTCTTC
J gene: TRBJ2-1; clone size: once; V gene: TRBV25-1; D gene: TRBD1; CDR3 protein: CASSEPTGGGKNEQFF; CDR3 DNA: TGTGCCAGCAGTGAACCTACAGGGGGAGGTAAAAATGAGCAGTTCTTC
J gene: TRBJ2-7; clone size: .; V gene: TRBV7-2; D gene: .; CDR3 protein: CASSLGSGGSSYEQYF; CDR3 DNA: TGTGCCAGCAGCTTAGGGTCAGGGGGGAGCTCCTACGAGCAGTACTTC
J gene: TRBJ1-4; clone size: .; V gene: TRBV9; D gene: .; CDR3 protein: CASSVGGRLNEKLFF; CDR3 DNA: TGTGCCAGCAGCGTAGGGGGCAGACTTAATGAAAAACTGTTTTTT
J gene: TRBJ2-7; clone size: .; V gene: TRBV6-5; D gene: .; CDR3 protein: CASSYSSNGAYEQYF; CDR3 DNA: TGTGCCAGCAGTTACTCGAGTAATGGGGCATACGAGCAGTACTTC
J gene: TRBJ2-2; clone size: few; V gene: TRBV6-5; D gene: .; CDR3 protein: CASSYSRRTNTGELFF; CDR3 DNA: TGTGCCAGCAGTTACTCGAGAAGGACTAACACCGGGGAGCTGTTTTTT
J gene: TRBJ1-3; clone size: .; V gene: TRBV29-1; D gene: .; CDR3 protein: CSVEMGLGAGGPYGNTIYF; CDR3 DNA: TGCAGCGTTGAAATGGGGCTTGGGGCGGGAGGGCCTTATGGAAACACCATATATTTT
J gene: TRBJ2-7; clone size: .; V gene: TRBV5-4; D gene: .; CDR3 protein: CASSGGQTYEQYF; CDR3 DNA: TGTGCCAGCAGCGGTGGACAGACCTACGAGCAGTACTTC